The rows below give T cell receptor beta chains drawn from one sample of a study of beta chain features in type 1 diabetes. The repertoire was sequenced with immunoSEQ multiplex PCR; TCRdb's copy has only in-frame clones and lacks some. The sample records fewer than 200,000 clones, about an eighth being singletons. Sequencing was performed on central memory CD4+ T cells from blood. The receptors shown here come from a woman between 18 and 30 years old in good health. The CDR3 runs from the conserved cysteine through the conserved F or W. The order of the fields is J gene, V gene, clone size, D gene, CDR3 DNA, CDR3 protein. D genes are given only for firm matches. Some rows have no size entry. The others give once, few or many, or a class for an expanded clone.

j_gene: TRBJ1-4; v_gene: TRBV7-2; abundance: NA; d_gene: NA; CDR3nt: TGTGCCAGCAGCCAGGCGGCGGGGGCAACTAATGAAAAACTGTTTTTT; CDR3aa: CASSQAAGATNEKLFF
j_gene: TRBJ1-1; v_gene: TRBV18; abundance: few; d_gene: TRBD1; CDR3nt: TGTGCCAGCTCACGACAGGGCGAAGGAAAGAACACTGAAGCTTTCTTT; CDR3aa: CASSRQGEGKNTEAFF
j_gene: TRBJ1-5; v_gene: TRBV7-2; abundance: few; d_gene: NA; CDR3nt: TGTGCCAGCAGCTTAGCCAGGCATAGCAATCAGCCCCAGCATTTT; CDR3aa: CASSLARHSNQPQHF
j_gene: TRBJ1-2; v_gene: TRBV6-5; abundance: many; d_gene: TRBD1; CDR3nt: TGTGCCAGCAGTTACTCGGGGACAGGGGTGGGTGGCTACACCTTC; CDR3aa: CASSYSGTGVGGYTF
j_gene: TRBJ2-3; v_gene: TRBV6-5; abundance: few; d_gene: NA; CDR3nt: TGTGCCATCAGTGAGTCGTTAGATACGCAGTATTTT; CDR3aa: CAISESLDTQYF
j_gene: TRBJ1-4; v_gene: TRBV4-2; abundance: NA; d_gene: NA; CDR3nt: TGTGCCAGCAGCTACCGGAGTGAAAAACTGTTTTTT; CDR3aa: CASSYRSEKLFF
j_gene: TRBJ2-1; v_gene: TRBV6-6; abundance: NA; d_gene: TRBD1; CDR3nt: TGTGCCAGCAGTGGGACAGGCTGGACATCAAATGAGCAGTTCTTC; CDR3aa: CASSGTGWTSNEQFF
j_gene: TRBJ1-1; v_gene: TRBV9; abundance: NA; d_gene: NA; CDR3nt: TGTGCCAGCAGCGTTGGTGAGAGGGCAGTCGGAGCTTTCTTT; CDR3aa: CASSVGERAVGAFF
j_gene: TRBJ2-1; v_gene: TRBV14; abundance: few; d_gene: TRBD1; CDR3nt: TGTGCCAGCAGCGCGGGACAGGGGAGGGTCGATGAGCAGTTCTTC; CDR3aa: CASSAGQGRVDEQFF
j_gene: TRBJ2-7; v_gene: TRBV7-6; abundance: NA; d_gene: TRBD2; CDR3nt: TGTGCCAGCAGCTTACGGGCTAGCGGGAACTACGAGCAGTACTTC; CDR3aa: CASSLRASGNYEQYF
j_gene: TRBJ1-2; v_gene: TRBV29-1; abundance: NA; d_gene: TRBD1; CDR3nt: TGCAGCGTTGTCGGGACAGGCCATGGCTACACCTTC; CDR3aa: CSVVGTGHGYTF
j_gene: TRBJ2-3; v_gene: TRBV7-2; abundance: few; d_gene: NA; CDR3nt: TGTGCCAGCAGCTTACAAGCCGACAGAGCAAATACGCAGTATTTT; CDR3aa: CASSLQADRANTQYF
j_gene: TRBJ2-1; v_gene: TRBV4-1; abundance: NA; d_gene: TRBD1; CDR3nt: TGCGCCAGCAGCCCCCAAGGGGCGACAGGGGGCTTTAGGAATGAGCAGTTCTTC; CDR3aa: CASSPQGATGGFRNEQFF
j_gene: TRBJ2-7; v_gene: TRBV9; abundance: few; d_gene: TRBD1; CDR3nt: TGTGCCAGCAGCCCCCGGGACAGGGGTTCCTACGAGCAGTACTTC; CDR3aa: CASSPRDRGSYEQYF
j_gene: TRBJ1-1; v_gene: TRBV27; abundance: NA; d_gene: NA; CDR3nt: TGTGCCAGCAGTTACGAGTGGAACACTGAAGCTTTCTTT; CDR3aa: CASSYEWNTEAFF
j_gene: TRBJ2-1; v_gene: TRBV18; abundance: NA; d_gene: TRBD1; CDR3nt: TGTGCCAGCTCACCACAGGGACAGGGTAAGGTTAACGATGAGCAGTTCTTC; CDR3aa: CASSPQGQGKVNDEQFF
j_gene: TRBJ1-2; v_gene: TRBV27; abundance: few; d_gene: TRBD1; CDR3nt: TGTGCCAGCAGCCCACAGGGGCGGAACTATGGCTACACCTTC; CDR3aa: CASSPQGRNYGYTF
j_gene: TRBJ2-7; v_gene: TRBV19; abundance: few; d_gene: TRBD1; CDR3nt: TGTGCCAGTAGCTTTTCCGGGACAGGGGGCGGCGAGCAGTACTTC; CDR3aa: CASSFSGTGGGEQYF
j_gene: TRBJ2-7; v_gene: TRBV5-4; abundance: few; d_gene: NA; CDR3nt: TGTGCCAGCAGTCCCGACCTAGCCTACGAGCAGTACTTC; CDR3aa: CASSPDLAYEQYF
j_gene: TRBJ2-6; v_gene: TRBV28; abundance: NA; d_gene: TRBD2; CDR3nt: TGTGCCAGCAGTCCCCGAGGTAGCGGGAGGGCCTCTGGGGCCAACGTCCTGACTTTC; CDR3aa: CASSPRGSGRASGANVLTF
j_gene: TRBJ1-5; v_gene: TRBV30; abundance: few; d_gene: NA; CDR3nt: TGTGCCTGGAGCGTATTAGGGGGTGGTAAGAATCAGCCCCAGCATTTT; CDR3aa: CAWSVLGGGKNQPQHF
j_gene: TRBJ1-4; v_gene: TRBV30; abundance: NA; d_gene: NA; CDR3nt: TGTGCCTGGATGCGGCATAATGAAAAACTGTTTTTT; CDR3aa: CAWMRHNEKLFF
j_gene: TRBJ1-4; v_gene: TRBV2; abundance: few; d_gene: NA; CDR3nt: TGTGCCAGCAGTGAAGACAGCGGAAAACTGTTTTTT; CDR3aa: CASSEDSGKLFF
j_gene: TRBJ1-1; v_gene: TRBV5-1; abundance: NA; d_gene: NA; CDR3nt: TGCGCCAGCAGCTTGGGCGGTCTTGGCACTGAAGCTTTCTTT; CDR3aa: CASSLGGLGTEAFF